Shown below are 4 T cell receptor beta chains from a single sample sequenced in a study of CD4 T cells in relation to SARS-CoV-2 and coronaviruses. Sequenced by immunoSEQ multiplex PCR; TCRdb stores in-frame clones only, minus some. This table has approximately 39,000 clones, 60% to 80% appearing once. Their antigen targets remain unknown. Sequences were obtained from memory CD4+ T cells from PBMCs, cultured in vitro. The receptors were gathered from an adult with COVID-19.

This clone was found once. The rearrangement uses TRBV5-1 and TRBJ1-1; a weak D match, TRBD1 (6 bases). CDR3 length: 16 residues. V lost 0 bases to trimming and J lost 2 bases, with 14 bases between them. Germline V CDR1 and CDR2: SGHRS, YFSETQ. CDR3 amino acids: CASSLARGSQNTEAFF. CDR3 coding DNA: TGCGCCAGCAGCTTGGCCAGGGGCAGCCAAAACACTGAAGCTTTCTTT. The whole variable domain, filled in from reference TRBV5-1 and TRBJ1-1, reads KAGVTQTPRYLIKTRGQQVTLSCSPISGHRSVSWYQQTPGQGLQFLFEYFSETQRNKGNFPGRFSGRQFSNSRSEMNVSTLELGDSALYLCASSLARGSQNTEAFFGQGTRLTVV.

V usage is TRBV6-1 and J usage is TRBJ2-1; 7 nucleotides line up with TRBD2. Trimming cost V 2 bases and J 6 bases; bases outside gene matches: 10. The CDR3 loop spans 16 amino acids. From germline, CDR1 is MNHNS and CDR2 SASEGT. The CDR3 region has the DNA TGTGCCAGCAGTGAATCTCGGACTAGGGGTATCAATGAGCAGTTCTTC. Its translation: CASSESRTRGINEQFF.

This clone came up a few times. V and J are TRBV20-1 and TRBJ1-6; D remains unclear. The V end was cut by 3 bases, the J end by 5 bases, with 8 bases between. The CDR3 is 13 residues long. Germline V gene data show CDR1 as DFQATT and CDR2 as SNEGSKA (reference sequence). The CDR3 reads CSASVRDNSPLHF. The CDR3 DNA reads TGCAGTGCTAGTGTACGGGATAATTCACCCCTCCACTTT.

This chain uses TRBV2 with TRBJ2-7; TRBD2 is a possible D gene (6 bases). This CDR3 is built from 14 residues. With 6 bases removed from V and 3 bases from J, the gap between germline ends came to 15 bases. Germline V lookup: CDR1 SNHLY, CDR2 FYNNEI. The CDR3 spells CASSPTIGSYEQYF. The CDR3, as DNA: TGTGCCAGCAGCCCGACTATCGGGAGCTACGAGCAGTACTTC.